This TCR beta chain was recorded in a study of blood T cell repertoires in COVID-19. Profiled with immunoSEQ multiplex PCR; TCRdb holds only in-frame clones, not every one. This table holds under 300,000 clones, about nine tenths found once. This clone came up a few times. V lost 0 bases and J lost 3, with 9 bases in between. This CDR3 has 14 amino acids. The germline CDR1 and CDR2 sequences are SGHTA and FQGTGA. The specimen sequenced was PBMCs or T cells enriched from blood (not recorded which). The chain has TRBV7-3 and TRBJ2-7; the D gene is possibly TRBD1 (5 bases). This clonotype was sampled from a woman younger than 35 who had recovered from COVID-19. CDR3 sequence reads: CASSLTRVGYEQYF. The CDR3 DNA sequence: TGTGCCAGCAGCTTAACCAGGGTGGGCTACGAGCAGTACTTC.